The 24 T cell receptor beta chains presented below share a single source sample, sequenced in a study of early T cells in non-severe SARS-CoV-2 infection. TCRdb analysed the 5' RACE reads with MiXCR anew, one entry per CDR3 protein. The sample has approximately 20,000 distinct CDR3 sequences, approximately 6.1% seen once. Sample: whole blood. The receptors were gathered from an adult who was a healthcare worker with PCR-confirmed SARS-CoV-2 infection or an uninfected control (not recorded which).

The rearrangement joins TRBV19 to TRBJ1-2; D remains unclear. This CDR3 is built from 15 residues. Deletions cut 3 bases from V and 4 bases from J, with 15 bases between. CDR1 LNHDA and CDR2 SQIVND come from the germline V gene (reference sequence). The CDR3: CASSISAEALYGYTF. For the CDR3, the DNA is TGTGCCAGTAGTATTAGCGCCGAGGCCCTCTATGGCTACACCTTC.

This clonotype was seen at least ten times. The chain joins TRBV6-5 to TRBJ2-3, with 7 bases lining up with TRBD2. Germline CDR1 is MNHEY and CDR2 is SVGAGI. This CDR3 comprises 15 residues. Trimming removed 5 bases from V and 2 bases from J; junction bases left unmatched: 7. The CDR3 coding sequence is TGTGCCAGCAGTCAGAGCGGGGTATTCACAGATACGCAGTATTTT. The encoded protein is CASSQSGVFTDTQYF.

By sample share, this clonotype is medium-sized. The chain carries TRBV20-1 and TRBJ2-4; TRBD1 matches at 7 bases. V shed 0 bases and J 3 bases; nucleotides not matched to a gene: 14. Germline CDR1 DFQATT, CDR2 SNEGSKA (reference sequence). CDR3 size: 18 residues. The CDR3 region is CSARDLPDREQDKNIQYF. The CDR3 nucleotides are TGCAGTGCTAGAGATCTCCCCGACAGGGAGCAGGACAAAAACATTCAGTACTTC.

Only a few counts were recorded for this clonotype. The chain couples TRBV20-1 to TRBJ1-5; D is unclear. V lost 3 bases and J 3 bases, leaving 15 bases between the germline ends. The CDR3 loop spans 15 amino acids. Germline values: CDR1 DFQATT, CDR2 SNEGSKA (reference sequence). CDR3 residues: CSARLDSWHNQPQHF. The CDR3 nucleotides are TGCAGTGCTAGGCTAGACTCTTGGCACAATCAGCCCCAGCATTTT.

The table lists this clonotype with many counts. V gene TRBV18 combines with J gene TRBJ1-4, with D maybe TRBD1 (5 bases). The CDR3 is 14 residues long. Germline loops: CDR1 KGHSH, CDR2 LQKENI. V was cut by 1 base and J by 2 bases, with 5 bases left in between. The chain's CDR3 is CASSPQGTNEKLFF. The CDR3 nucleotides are TGTGCCAGCTCACCACAGGGGACTAATGAAAAACTGTTTTTT.

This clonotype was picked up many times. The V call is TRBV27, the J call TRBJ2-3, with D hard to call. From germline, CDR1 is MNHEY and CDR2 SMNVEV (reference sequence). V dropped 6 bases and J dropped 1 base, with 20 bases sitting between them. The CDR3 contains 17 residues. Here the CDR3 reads CASSPGKGRARTDTQYF. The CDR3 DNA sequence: TGTGCCAGCAGCCCCGGAAAAGGAAGGGCCCGCACAGATACGCAGTATTTT.

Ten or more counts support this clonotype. The CDR3 is CASSLNPAGLDEQFF. In nucleotides, the CDR3 is TGTGCCAGCAGCTTAAACCCAGCGGGGCTGGATGAGCAGTTCTTC. The rearrangement links TRBV11-2 to TRBJ2-1, with TRBD2 matching 7 bases. This CDR3 comprises 15 residues. Germline trimming cut 2 bases from V and 8 bases from J; bases unmatched to any gene: 9. Germline CDR1 is SGHAT and CDR2 is FQNNGV.

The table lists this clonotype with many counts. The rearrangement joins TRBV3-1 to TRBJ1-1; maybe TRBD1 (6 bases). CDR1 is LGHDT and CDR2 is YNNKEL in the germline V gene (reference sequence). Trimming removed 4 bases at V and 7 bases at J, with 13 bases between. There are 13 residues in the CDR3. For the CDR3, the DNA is TGTGCCAGCAGCCCACTAGGACAGTTTGAAGCTTTCTTT. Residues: CASSPLGQFEAFF.

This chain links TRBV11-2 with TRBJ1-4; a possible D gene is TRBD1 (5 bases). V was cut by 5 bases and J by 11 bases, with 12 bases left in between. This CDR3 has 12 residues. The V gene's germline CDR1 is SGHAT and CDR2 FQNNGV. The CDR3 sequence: CASSPDRGKLFF. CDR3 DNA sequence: TGTGCCAGCAGCCCAGACCGGGGGAAACTGTTTTTT. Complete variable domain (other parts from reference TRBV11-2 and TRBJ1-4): EAGVAQSPRYKIIEKRQSVAFWCNPISGHATLYWYQQILGQGPKLLIQFQNNGVVDDSQLPKDRFSAERLKGVDSTLKIQPAKLEDSAVYLCASSPDRGKLFFGSGTQLSVL.

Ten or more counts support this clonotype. This chain's CDR3 is CASSSTSGWNYEQYF. The CDR3 nucleotides read TGTGCCAGCAGCTCCACTAGCGGGTGGAACTACGAGCAGTACTTC. V gene TRBV11-2 combines with J gene TRBJ2-7; TRBD2 aligns across 9 bases. CDR1 is SGHAT and CDR2 is FQNNGV in the germline V gene. The CDR3 spans 15 residues. The V gene end was trimmed by 4 bases and the J gene end by 3 bases; junction bases not matched to a gene: 7.

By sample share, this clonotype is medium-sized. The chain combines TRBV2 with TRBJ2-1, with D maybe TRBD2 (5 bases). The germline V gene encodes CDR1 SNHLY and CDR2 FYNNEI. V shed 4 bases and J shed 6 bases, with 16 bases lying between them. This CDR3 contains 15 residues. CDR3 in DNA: TGTGCCAGCAGTGTAGAGGGTCCCAGTTCCAATGAGCAGTTCTTC. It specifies CASSVEGPSSNEQFF.

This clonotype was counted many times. CDR3 bases: TGTGCCAGCAGCTTGGCGGTAGCGGTTAGCTCCTACAATGAGCAGTTCTTC. It specifies CASSLAVAVSSYNEQFF. This sequence joins TRBV7-6 and TRBJ2-1; D perhaps matches TRBD2 (6 bases). With 3 bases removed from V and 0 bases from J, the gap between germline ends came to 15 bases. Germline CDR1 is SGHVS and CDR2 is FNYEAQ. The CDR3 is made up of 17 amino acids. The entire variable domain, with the rest obtained from reference TRBV7-6 and TRBJ2-1, is as follows: GAGVSQSPRYKVTKRGQDVALRCDPISGHVSLYWYRQALGQGPEFLTYFNYEAQQDKSGLPNDRFSAERPEGSISTLTIQRTEQRDSAMYRCASSLAVAVSSYNEQFFGPGTRLTVL.

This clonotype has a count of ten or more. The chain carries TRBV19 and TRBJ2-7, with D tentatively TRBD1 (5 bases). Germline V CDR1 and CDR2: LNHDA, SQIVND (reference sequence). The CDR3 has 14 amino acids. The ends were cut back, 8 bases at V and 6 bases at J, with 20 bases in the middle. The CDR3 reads CASGASTATGEQYF. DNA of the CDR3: TGTGCCAGTGGGGCTAGTACAGCGACGGGCGAGCAGTACTTC. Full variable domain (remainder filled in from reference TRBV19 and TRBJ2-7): DGGITQSPKYLFRKEGQNVTLSCEQNLNHDAMYWYRQDPGQGLRLIYYSQIVNDFQKGDIAEGYSVSREKKESFPLTVTSAQKNPTAFYLCASGASTATGEQYFGPGTRLTVT.

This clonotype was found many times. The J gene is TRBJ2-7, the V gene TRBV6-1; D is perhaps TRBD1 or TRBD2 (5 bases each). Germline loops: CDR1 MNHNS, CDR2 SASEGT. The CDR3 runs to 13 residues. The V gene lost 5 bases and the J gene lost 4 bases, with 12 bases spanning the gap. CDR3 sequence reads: CASSLGTGYEQYF. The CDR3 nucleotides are TGTGCCAGCAGTCTAGGGACCGGTTACGAGCAGTACTTC.

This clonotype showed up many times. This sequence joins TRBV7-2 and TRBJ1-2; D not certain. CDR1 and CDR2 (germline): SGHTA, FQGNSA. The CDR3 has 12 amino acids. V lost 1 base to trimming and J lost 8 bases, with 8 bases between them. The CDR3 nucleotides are TGTGCCAGCAGCTTAGTGCTCGGAGGCTACACCTTC. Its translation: CASSLVLGGYTF.

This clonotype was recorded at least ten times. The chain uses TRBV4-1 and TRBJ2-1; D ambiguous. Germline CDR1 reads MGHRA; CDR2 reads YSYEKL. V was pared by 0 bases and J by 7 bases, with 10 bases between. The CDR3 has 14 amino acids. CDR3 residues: CASSQDFSLNEQFF. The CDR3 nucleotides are TGCGCCAGCAGCCAAGATTTTTCCTTAAATGAGCAGTTCTTC.

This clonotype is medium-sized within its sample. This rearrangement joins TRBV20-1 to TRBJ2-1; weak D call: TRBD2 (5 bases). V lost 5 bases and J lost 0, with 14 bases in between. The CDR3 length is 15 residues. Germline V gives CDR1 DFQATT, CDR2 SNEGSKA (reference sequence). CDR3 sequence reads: CSADGPTSSYNEQFF. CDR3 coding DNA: TGCAGTGCTGACGGACCAACTAGCTCCTACAATGAGCAGTTCTTC.

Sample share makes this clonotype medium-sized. This chain's CDR3 is CSVEETGGQEQYF. Here the CDR3 DNA reads TGCAGCGTTGAAGAAACAGGGGGCCAAGAGCAGTACTTC. This rearrangement joins TRBV29-1 to TRBJ2-7, with 9 bases lining up with TRBD1. Germline lookup yields CDR1 SQVTM and CDR2 ANQGSEA. J gave up 7 bases and V 0 bases, and 4 bases lay outside the gene matches. This CDR3 has 13 residues.

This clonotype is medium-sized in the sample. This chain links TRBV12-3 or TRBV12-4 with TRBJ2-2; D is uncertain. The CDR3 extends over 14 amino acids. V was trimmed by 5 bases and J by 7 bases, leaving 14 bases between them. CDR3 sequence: CASSPALGVGELFF. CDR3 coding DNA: TGTGCCAGCAGTCCAGCCCTAGGAGTCGGGGAGCTGTTTTTT.

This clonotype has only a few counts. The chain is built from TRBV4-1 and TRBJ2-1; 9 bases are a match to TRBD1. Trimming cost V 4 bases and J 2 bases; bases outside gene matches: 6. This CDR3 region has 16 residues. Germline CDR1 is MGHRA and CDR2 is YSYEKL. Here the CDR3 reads CASSPHRDRAYNEQFF. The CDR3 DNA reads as TGCGCCAGCAGCCCGCACCGGGACAGGGCCTACAATGAGCAGTTCTTC.

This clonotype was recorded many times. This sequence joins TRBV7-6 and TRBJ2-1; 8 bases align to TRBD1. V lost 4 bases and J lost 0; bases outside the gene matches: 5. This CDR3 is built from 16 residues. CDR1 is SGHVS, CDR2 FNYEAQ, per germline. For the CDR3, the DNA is TGTGCCAGCAGCTCGACAGGGGCTAGCTCCTACAATGAGCAGTTCTTC. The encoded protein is CASSSTGASSYNEQFF.

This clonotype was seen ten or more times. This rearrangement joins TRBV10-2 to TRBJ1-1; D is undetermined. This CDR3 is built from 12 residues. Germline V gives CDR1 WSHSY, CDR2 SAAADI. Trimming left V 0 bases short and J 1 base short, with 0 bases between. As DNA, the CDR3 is TGCGCCAGCAGTGAGTCGAACACTGAAGCTTTCTTT. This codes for CASSESNTEAFF.

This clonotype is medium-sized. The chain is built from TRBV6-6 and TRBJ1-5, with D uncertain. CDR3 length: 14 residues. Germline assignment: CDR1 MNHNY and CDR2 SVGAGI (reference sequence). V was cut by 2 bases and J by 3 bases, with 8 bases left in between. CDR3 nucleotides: TGTGCCAGCAGTTACATGGGTACCAATCAGCCCCAGCATTTT. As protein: CASSYMGTNQPQHF.

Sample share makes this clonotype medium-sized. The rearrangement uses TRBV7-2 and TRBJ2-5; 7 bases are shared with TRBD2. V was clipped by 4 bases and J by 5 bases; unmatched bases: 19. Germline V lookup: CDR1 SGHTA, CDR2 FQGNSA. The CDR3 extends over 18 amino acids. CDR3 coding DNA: TGTGCCAGCAGCTCGAAGATTAGAGGGAGGGGTCTGGGGGAGACCCAGTACTTC. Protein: CASSSKIRGRGLGETQYF.